This T cell receptor (beta chain) originates from a study of blood T cells in healthy people across ages. The use of a sample-barcoded 5' primer and a J-beta primer mix characterized a second PCR of about 6 to 11 cycles. Each CDR3 protein gets one entry after TCRdb re-called the 5' RACE reads with MiXCR. The repertoire consists of about 800,000 distinct CDR3 sequences, with just under 25% occurring once and the leading ten covering more than 3%. CDR1 and CDR2 from the germline V gene are MGHRA and YSYEKL. This CDR3 spans 17 amino acids. V gave up 0 bases and J gave up 4 bases, with 16 bases separating them. This same sample was also part of a study on T cells of mothers and their children. This second study notes: A few healthy Caucasian mothers served as donors, and their six children did as well. Over 8 million reads per mother and around 3 million per child were obtained. A slight, non-significant increase in overlap was found for related mother-child pairs relative to unrelated pairs.

Sequencing was carried out using blood. The J gene is TRBJ2-1, the V gene TRBV4-1; D possibly uses TRBD1 or TRBD2 (5 bases each). This receptor was taken from a boy aged 5-17 years in good health. DNA for the CDR3: TGCGCCAGCAGCCAAGATGGGGCCTCCGGGGCATACAATGAGCAGTTCTTC. Encoded protein: CASSQDGASGAYNEQFF.